What follows is one TCR beta chain and its context. This sample stems from a study of Ad26.COV2.S vaccination and SARS-CoV-2 variants. Treatment described: roughly 19 received Ad26.COV2.S at low or high dose, single or two shots; 5 received placebo; per-sample allocation not given. Following the first vaccine or placebo injection, samples were taken on day 63. Sequenced by immunoSEQ multiplex PCR; TCRdb stores in-frame clones only, minus some. The sample consists of approximately 300,000 clones, about 86% of them appearing once. V was shortened by 9 bases and J by 2 bases, with 13 bases between the two germline ends. CDR1 is SNHLY, CDR2 FYNNEI, per germline. The CDR3 is 13 amino acids.

The origin of this receptor is a person aged 18-60 years who received the Ad26.COV2.S COVID-19 vaccine or a placebo. V gene TRBV2 combines with J gene TRBJ1-2; D might be TRBD1 (5 bases). Here the sequenced sample was peripheral blood, taken in a trial of Ad26.COV2.S vaccine versus placebo. As DNA, the CDR3 is TGTGCCAGGGAGGGCAGGGAAAACTATGGCTACACCTTC. Protein sequence: CAREGRENYGYTF.